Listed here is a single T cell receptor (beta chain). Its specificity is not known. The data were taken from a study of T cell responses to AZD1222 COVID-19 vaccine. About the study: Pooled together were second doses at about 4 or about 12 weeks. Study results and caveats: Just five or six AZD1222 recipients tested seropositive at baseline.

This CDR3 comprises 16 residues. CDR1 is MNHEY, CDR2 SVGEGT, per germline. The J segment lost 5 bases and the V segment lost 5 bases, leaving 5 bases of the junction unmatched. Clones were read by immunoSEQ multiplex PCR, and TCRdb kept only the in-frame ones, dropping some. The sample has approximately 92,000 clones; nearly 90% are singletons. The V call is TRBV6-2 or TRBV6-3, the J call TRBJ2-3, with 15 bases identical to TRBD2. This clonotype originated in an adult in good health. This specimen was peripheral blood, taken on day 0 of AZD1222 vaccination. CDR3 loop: CASSKGLAGGQDTQYF. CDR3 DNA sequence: TGTGCCAGCAGTAAAGGACTAGCGGGGGGGCAAGATACGCAGTATTTT.